The 21 T cell receptor beta chains below come from one sample, sequenced in a study of blood T cells in healthy people across ages. Primers used in a second PCR of about 7 to 12 cycles were a sample-barcoded 5' primer and a J-beta primer mix. MiXCR, applied by TCRdb to the 5' RACE reads, yields one record per CDR3 protein. The sample lists 650,000 to 1,000,000 distinct CDR3 sequences, about 47% occurring once. Sequencing was carried out using blood. Receptors were obtained from a man at least 80 years old in good health.

A remark on this clonotype: A read error is possible here, since a much larger clone lies one base away. V usage is TRBV5-1 and J usage is TRBJ2-1; 8 bases are a match to TRBD2. The CDR3 loop spans 15 amino acids. The germline V gene has CDR1 SGHRS and CDR2 YFSETQ. CDR3 sequence (DNA): TGCGCCATCAGCTCCGTTAGCGGGATTAACAATGAGCAGTTCTTC. This translates into CAISSVSGINNEQFF.

In its sample, this clonotype was seen many times. The V and J genes are TRBV24-1 and TRBJ2-1; D is ambiguous. The CDR3 has 15 amino acids. In germline, CDR1 is KGHDR, CDR2 SFDVKD. The ends were cut back, 4 bases at V and 0 bases at J, with 9 bases in the middle. The CDR3, as DNA: TGTGCCACCAGTGAGCAATCAAGCTCCTACAATGAGCAGTTCTTC. This sequence encodes CATSEQSSSYNEQFF.

This clonotype was picked up a small number of times. This chain connects TRBV19 to TRBJ2-5; 8 bases align to TRBD2. Germline V CDR1 and CDR2: LNHDA, SQIVND (reference sequence). The CDR3 totals 17 residues. The ends lost 4 bases at V and 3 bases at J; junction bases unmatched: 13. CDR3 residues: CASSRTSSTSAKETQYF. CDR3 sequence (DNA): TGTGCCAGTAGTAGAACCTCCTCGACTAGCGCAAAAGAGACCCAGTACTTC.

For this clonotype: This may be a read error, as it is one base from a much larger clone. The chain recombines TRBV6-5 with TRBJ2-1; D not resolved. CDR3 length: 15 amino acids. V was pared by 2 bases and J by 10 bases, with 18 bases between. CDR1 and CDR2 from the germline V gene are MNHEY and SVGAGI. The DNA for the CDR3 is TGTGCCAGCAGTTACCATCGGTCGCGGACCTACGAGCAGTTCTTC. Its protein is CASSYHRSRTYEQFF.

In regard to this clonotype: One end of the junction fails to match germline, which may point to a read error. The rearrangement uses TRBV12-3 or TRBV12-4 and TRBJ2-4, with D unresolved. The closer fit of TRBJ2-5 to the DNA end suggests the J call may be wrong. The CDR3 spans 15 residues. This CDR3 is CASGLSRSTQETQYF. CDR3 coding DNA: TGTGCCAGCGGTTTATCGCGTAGCACCCAAGAGACCCAGTACTTC.

The J gene is TRBJ2-1, the V gene TRBV20-1, with TRBD1 matching 9 bases. CDR1 DFQATT and CDR2 SNEGSKA come from the germline V gene (reference sequence). V was clipped by 6 bases and J by 7 bases; unmatched bases: 7. The CDR3 length is 13 residues. The CDR3 loop is CSAGQGTYNEQFF. In DNA, the CDR3 is TGCAGTGCGGGACAGGGAACATATAATGAGCAGTTCTTC.

This chain joins TRBV28 and TRBJ1-1; the match to TRBD1 covers 9 bases. Germline V gene sequence: CDR1 MDHEN, CDR2 SYDVKM. The CDR3 extends over 17 amino acids. The trim removed 6 bases at V and 6 bases at J, leaving 17 bases unmatched. CDR3 bases: TGTGCCAGCAGCCCCAACACACAGGGGGCTTTTGCCCCTGAAGCTTTCTTT. This encodes CASSPNTQGAFAPEAFF.

Only a few counts were recorded for this clonotype. The chain joins TRBV20-1 to TRBJ2-1; D unresolved. The CDR3 is 11 amino acids. Germline loops: CDR1 DFQATT, CDR2 SNEGSKA (reference sequence). Between the trimmed V and J ends, which lost 2 bases and 14 bases, there was a span of 13 bases. Here the CDR3 DNA reads TGCAGTGCTAGAAGTGACCCTGCTGAGTTCTTC. It yields the protein CSARSDPAEFF.

This rearrangement joins TRBV3-1 to TRBJ2-3; TRBD2 aligns across 14 bases. Germline V gene sequence: CDR1 LGHDT, CDR2 YNNKEL (reference sequence). After removal of 1 base from V and 2 bases from J, the junction contained 5 bases not matched to a gene. This CDR3 region has 18 residues. The CDR3: CASSQGTSGRTFTDTQYF. The CDR3 DNA follows: TGTGCCAGCAGCCAAGGGACTAGCGGGAGGACCTTCACAGATACGCAGTATTTT.

This clonotype was observed a few times. The rearrangement links TRBV5-1 to TRBJ2-7; maybe TRBD1 (6 bases). Trimming cost V 4 bases and J 0 bases, with 14 bases left between them. Germline V gene sequence: CDR1 SGHRS, CDR2 YFSETQ. The CDR3 length is 15 residues. CDR3 in DNA: TGCGCCAGCAGCCCAACCGGGACATCCTCCTACGAGCAGTACTTC. Translation gives CASSPTGTSSYEQYF.

On this clonotype: With a much larger clone just one base away, this may be a read error. J is TRBJ1-5 and V is TRBV4-1, with 7 bases identical to TRBD1. The V gene's germline CDR1 is MGHRA and CDR2 YSYEKL. The CDR3 has 14 amino acids. CDR3 region: CASSHPTGTEPLHF. DNA of the CDR3: TGCGCCAGCAGCCACCCGACAGGGACGGAGCCCCTGCATTTT.

CDR3 in amino acids: CATSDPFYLEQYF. The DNA for the CDR3 is TGTGCCACCAGTGACCCCTTCTACTTGGAGCAGTACTTC. This chain links TRBV24-1 with TRBJ2-4; D uncertain. The CDR3 length is 13 residues. Germline CDR1 is KGHDR and CDR2 is SFDVKD. V lost 4 bases and J 13 bases, leaving 16 bases between the germline ends.

The chain couples TRBV28 to TRBJ2-5; 10 nucleotides match TRBD1. The CDR3 is 15 amino acids. Unmatched junction bases numbered 8, after V lost 5 bases and J lost 5 bases. The germline gives CDR1 MDHEN, CDR2 SYDVKM. CDR3 amino acids: CASSRRQGARETQYF. The CDR3 coding sequence is TGTGCCAGCAGTCGACGACAGGGGGCAAGGGAGACCCAGTACTTC.

This chain connects TRBV6-6 to TRBJ2-5; D is possibly TRBD1 (5 bases). The V end lost 7 bases, the J end lost 1 base, and 16 bases lay between the germline ends. Germline V lookup: CDR1 MNHNY, CDR2 SVGAGI (reference sequence). The CDR3 spans 15 residues. CDR3 loop: CASKGVGDLQETQYF. In DNA, the CDR3 is TGTGCCAGCAAGGGTGTAGGGGATCTCCAAGAGACCCAGTACTTC.

As regards this clonotype: This sequence may be a read error, since a much larger clone differs from it by one base. V and J are TRBV7-2 and TRBJ2-7; 7 positions match TRBD2. V lost 5 bases and J lost 5; bases outside the gene matches: 12. Germline CDR1 and CDR2: SGHTA and FQGNSA. This CDR3 has 15 amino acids. CDR3 protein: CASSPVGGSTNEQYF. CDR3 nucleotides: TGTGCCAGCAGCCCAGTCGGCGGGAGTACTAACGAGCAGTACTTC.

This clonotype was recorded at least ten times. The gene calls are TRBV20-1 and TRBJ2-3, with 7 bases matching TRBD2. This CDR3 has 14 residues. Per the germline V gene, CDR1 is DFQATT and CDR2 is SNEGSKA (reference sequence). J lost 1 base, V lost 6 bases, and 7 bases had no gene match. CDR3 bases: TGCAGTGCAAGACTAGCTGGGGGCACAGATACGCAGTATTTT. Residues: CSARLAGGTDTQYF.

Points on this clonotype: A much larger clone sits a single nucleotide away, making a read error possible. V usage is TRBV28 and J usage is TRBJ2-1; weak D call: TRBD1 (5 bases). Trimming removed 8 bases from V and 13 bases from J, with 27 bases in between. Germline CDR1 reads MDHEN; CDR2 reads SYDVKM. The CDR3 extends over 15 amino acids. The CDR3 nucleotides are TGTGCCAGCCCTTTGGCCGCGACAGCACAAGAGACCCAGTTCTTC. Amino acid sequence: CASPLAATAQETQFF.

The V gene is TRBV10-1, the J gene TRBJ2-5; 9 nucleotides agree with TRBD1. The CDR3 consists of 14 residues. Germline assignment: CDR1 WNHNN and CDR2 SYGVQD (reference sequence). Trimming at V came to 6 bases and at J to 11 bases, leaving 13 bases not matched to a gene. The CDR3 spells CASSPGQGFDEQYF. CDR3 DNA sequence: TGCGCCAGCAGCCCAGGACAGGGGTTCGATGAGCAGTACTTC.

In this sample, this clonotype turned up once. The genes are TRBV20-1 and TRBJ2-7; 9 bases are shared with TRBD1. Germline V gene data show CDR1 as DFQATT and CDR2 as SNEGSKA (reference sequence). J gave up 0 bases and V 5 bases, and 8 bases lay outside the gene matches. The CDR3 length is 15 residues. The CDR3 here is CSAATGTGSSYEQYF. The DNA for the CDR3 is TGCAGTGCTGCGACCGGGACAGGGTCCTCCTACGAGCAGTACTTC.

The V call is TRBV27, the J call TRBJ1-2, with 7 nucleotides matching TRBD1. Germline V gives CDR1 MNHEY, CDR2 SMNVEV (reference sequence). The CDR3 sequence is 12 residues long. Trimming removed 6 bases from V and 4 bases from J; junction bases left unmatched: 2. CDR3 in DNA: TGTGCCAGCAGCACAGGGGTCTATGGCTACACCTTC. Protein product: CASSTGVYGYTF.

Regarding this clonotype: A much larger clonotype is one base distant, so this may be a read error. The CDR3: CASSLRTGQSSYNGQFF. The CDR3 bases are TGCGCCAGCAGCTTGAGAACCGGGCAGAGCTCCTACAATGGGCAGTTCTTC. V is TRBV5-1 and J is TRBJ2-1; D not certain. This CDR3 is 17 amino acids long. Germline CDR1 SGHRS, CDR2 YFSETQ.